These 20 T cell receptor beta chains were sequenced from one sample in a study of OX40 agonist ivuxolimab in advanced cancers. Sequencing used immunoSEQ multiplex PCR; TCRdb keeps in-frame clones, though not all of them. The sample records tens of thousands of clones, approximately 90% being singletons. Source: CD4+ or CD8+ T cells sorted from blood, taken in a trial of the OX40 agonist ivuxolimab. These receptors originate from an adult with an advanced solid tumor such as melanoma, head and neck, liver or kidney cancer.

The chain employs TRBV15 and TRBJ2-5; D remains unclear. The CDR3 has 16 amino acids. Germline V gene lookup returns CDR1 LNHNV and CDR2 YYDKDF (reference sequence). V lost 0 bases and J lost 1, with 12 bases in between. The CDR3 protein is CATSREAGRFQETQYF. CDR3 DNA sequence: TGTGCCACCAGCAGAGAGGCAGGAAGGTTCCAAGAGACCCAGTACTTC.

CDR3 sequence: CASSPNPLEQYF. In DNA, the CDR3 is TGTGCCAGCAGTCCAAATCCCCTCGAGCAGTACTTC. The chain links TRBV27 to TRBJ2-7; D gene uncertain. This CDR3 contains 12 residues. The germline V gene encodes CDR1 MNHEY and CDR2 SMNVEV (reference sequence). V gave up 5 bases and J gave up 6 bases, with 11 bases separating them.

The CDR3 loop is CASSTDYSNQPQHF. The CDR3 DNA reads TGTGCCAGCTCAACAGATTATAGCAATCAGCCCCAGCATTTT. The chain employs TRBV18 and TRBJ1-5; no firm D call. Between the trimmed V and J ends, which lost 5 bases and 0 bases, there was a span of 8 bases. The CDR3 is made up of 14 amino acids. Germline CDR1 reads KGHSH; CDR2 reads LQKENI.

The chain combines TRBV10-1 with TRBJ2-1; 14 bases map to TRBD2. The junction had 8 bases not matched to a gene; V was cut back by 9 bases and J by 4 bases. The CDR3 sequence is 16 residues long. CDR1 is WNHNN, CDR2 SYGVQD, per germline (reference sequence). The CDR3 sequence: CARGTSGRVSYNEQFF. Here the CDR3 DNA reads TGCGCCAGAGGGACTAGCGGGAGAGTGTCGTACAATGAGCAGTTCTTC.

This clone was seen more than once but under ten times. V is TRBV19 and J is TRBJ1-5; 9 positions agree with TRBD1. The CDR3 is made up of 16 amino acids. The V segment lost 5 bases and the J segment 6 bases; nucleotides outside the gene matches: 11. Germline V gives CDR1 LNHDA, CDR2 SQIVND (reference sequence). The CDR3 spells CASSGARTGEGQPQHF. The CDR3 DNA follows: TGTGCCAGTAGTGGGGCCAGGACAGGGGAAGGTCAGCCCCAGCATTTT.

The chain joins TRBV9 to TRBJ2-1; D remains unclear. The CDR3 runs to 12 residues. Trimming shortened V by 0 bases and J by 4 bases, and 2 bases separated the two germline ends. The germline CDR1 and CDR2 sequences are SGDLS and YYNGEE. The CDR3 DNA follows: TGTGCCAGCAGCGTAGGGTACAATGAGCAGTTCTTC. Translation: CASSVGYNEQFF.

In nucleotides, the CDR3 is TGTGCCAGCAGCTTAGCCGGGACATATACCTACGAGCAGTACTTC. Translated: CASSLAGTYTYEQYF. The chain links TRBV7-2 to TRBJ2-7; D possibly corresponds to TRBD1 (6 bases). CDR1 and CDR2 (germline): SGHTA, FQGNSA. CDR3 length: 15 residues. The ends were cut back, 0 bases at V and 2 bases at J, with 11 bases in the middle.

The V call is TRBV7-2, the J call TRBJ2-5; TRBD1 is a possible D gene (5 bases). Trimming pared 3 bases from V and 4 bases from J, leaving 6 bases between. Germline loops: CDR1 SGHTA, CDR2 FQGNSA. The CDR3 sequence is 12 residues long. The CDR3 DNA is TGTGCCAGCAGCTTTAGGGGAGAGACCCAGTACTTC. Protein product: CASSFRGETQYF.

This rearrangement joins TRBV7-3 to TRBJ1-1; perhaps TRBD1 as D (5 bases). V was trimmed by 2 bases and J by 4 bases, leaving 11 bases between them. Germline assignment: CDR1 SGHTA and CDR2 FQGTGA. CDR3 length: 14 amino acids. CDR3 in amino acids: CASSLGGPSTEAFF. The CDR3 DNA reads TGTGCCAGCAGCTTAGGGGGACCGAGCACTGAAGCTTTCTTT.

The chain has TRBV2 and TRBJ2-7; TRBD2 matches 13 bases. The CDR3 has 15 amino acids. V was pared by 2 bases and J by 2 bases, with 0 bases of the junction left unmatched. The germline CDR1 and CDR2 sequences are SNHLY and FYNNEI. The CDR3 nucleotides read TGTGCCAGCAGTGAAACTAGCGGGAGGGCCTACGAGCAGTACTTC. This translates into CASSETSGRAYEQYF. Drawing the rest from reference TRBV2 and TRBJ2-7, the complete variable domain is EPEVTQTPSHQVTQMGQEVILRCVPISNHLYFYWYRQILGQKVEFLVSFYNNEISEKSEIFDDQFSVERPDGSNFTLKIRSTKLEDSAMYFCASSETSGRAYEQYFGPGTRLTVT.

The rearrangement links TRBV6-1 to TRBJ2-7; D is ambiguous. Trimming took 4 bases from V and 7 from J, leaving 8 bases between them. Germline V CDR1 and CDR2: MNHNS, SASEGT. CDR3 size: 11 residues. CDR3 protein: CASSAHREQYF. For the CDR3, the DNA is TGTGCCAGCAGTGCGCATCGGGAGCAGTACTTC.

Concerning this clone: At one end, the junction sequence differs from germline, possibly due to a read error. The chain is built from TRBV7-7 and TRBJ2-3; 8 bases are shared with TRBD2. Germline V CDR1 and CDR2: SSHAT, FNYEAQ (reference sequence). The CDR3 runs 15 residues. The CDR3 is CASSRGLAGTDTQYF. Here the CDR3 DNA reads TGTGCTAGCAGCCGTGGACTAGCCGGCACAGATACGCAGTATTTT.

V is TRBV5-6 and J is TRBJ1-3; D unclear. The CDR3 spans 17 residues. The germline gives CDR1 SGHDT, CDR2 YYEEEE. V shed 6 bases and J shed 0 bases, with 19 bases lying between them. The CDR3 spells CASTEIGGASSGNTIYF. The CDR3 DNA follows: TGTGCCAGCACAGAAATAGGCGGTGCAAGCTCTGGAAACACCATATATTTT.

This clone was found once. This chain links TRBV19 with TRBJ2-3; weak D call: TRBD1 (6 bases). Trimming pared 7 bases from V and 0 bases from J, leaving 14 bases between. The CDR3 runs to 15 residues. Germline V gene lookup returns CDR1 LNHDA and CDR2 SQIVND (reference sequence). The CDR3 region has the DNA TGTGCCAGTACCTCTATGGGGGCTAGCACAGATACGCAGTATTTT. This codes for CASTSMGASTDTQYF.

CDR3 coding DNA: TGTGCCAGCAGCCAGACCATCCCTTTCGTGCAGTACTTC. Protein sequence: CASSQTIPFVQYF. V is TRBV6-5 and J is TRBJ2-7, with D uncertain. V gave up 6 bases and J gave up 9 bases, with 18 bases separating them. The CDR3 has 13 amino acids. Germline values: CDR1 MNHEY, CDR2 SVGAGI.

The chain employs TRBV18 and TRBJ2-6; no reliable D call. The CDR3 consists of 17 residues. V was shortened by 0 bases and J by 0 bases, with 9 bases between the two germline ends. Germline CDR1 and CDR2: KGHSH and LQKENI. CDR3 loop: CASSPPGRSSGANVLTF. Here the CDR3 DNA reads TGTGCCAGCTCACCACCCGGCAGGAGCTCTGGGGCCAACGTCCTGACTTTC.

The chain couples TRBV29-1 to TRBJ2-7; 13 bases line up with TRBD2. This CDR3 contains 14 residues. J gave up 2 bases and V 2 bases, and 0 bases lay outside the gene matches. Germline CDR1 SQVTM, CDR2 ANQGSEA. The CDR3 sequence is CSVETSGRAYEQYF. The CDR3 nucleotides are TGCAGCGTTGAAACTAGCGGGAGGGCCTACGAGCAGTACTTC.

V gene TRBV7-9 combines with J gene TRBJ2-3, with 7 bases matching TRBD1. This CDR3 region has 15 residues. In germline, CDR1 is SEHNR, CDR2 FQNEAQ (reference sequence). The V and J ends lost 2 bases and 2 bases, in that order; junction bases with no gene match: 4. CDR3 bases: TGTGCCAGCAGCTTAAAGGGGGCGACCACAGATACGCAGTATTTT. Residues: CASSLKGATTDTQYF. Full variable domain (remainder filled in from reference TRBV7-9 and TRBJ2-3): DTGVSQNPRHKITKRGQNVTFRCDPISEHNRLYWYRQTLGQGPEFLTYFQNEAQLEKSRLLSDRFSAERPKGSFSTLEIQRTEQGDSAMYLCASSLKGATTDTQYFGPGTRLTVL.

V and J are TRBV5-5 and TRBJ2-3, with TRBD2 matching over 7 bases. From germline, CDR1 is SGHKS and CDR2 YYEKEE (reference sequence). CDR3 length: 15 residues. Trimming cost V 6 bases and J 6 bases; bases outside gene matches: 13. This CDR3 is CASTIRWTRVDTQYF. As DNA, the CDR3 is TGTGCCAGCACCATCCGCTGGACTAGGGTTGATACGCAGTATTTT.

This clone was detected only once. The V call is TRBV27, the J call TRBJ1-5, with 7 nucleotides matching TRBD1. V shed 4 bases and J 0 bases; nucleotides not matched to a gene: 6. This CDR3 contains 16 residues. In germline, CDR1 is MNHEY, CDR2 SMNVEV (reference sequence). This CDR3 reads CASSSFRGASNQPQHF. The CDR3 DNA follows: TGTGCCAGCAGTTCGTTCAGGGGGGCTAGCAATCAGCCCCAGCATTTT.